This TCR beta chain appears in the sequencing data of a study of blood T cell repertoires in COVID-19. Study as a whole: Researchers got acute and convalescent COVID-19 samples from the United States, Italy and Spain. T cells, B-cell-depleted T cells, or PBMCs provided the cDNA or gDNA that served as material.

This CDR3 region has 15 residues. The V gene's germline CDR1 is SEHNR and CDR2 FQNEAQ (reference sequence). With 3 bases removed from V and 10 bases from J, the gap between germline ends came to 16 bases. How the authors handled the data: Reference gene primer amplification in the assay estimated nucleated cell counts. Here immunoSEQ multiplex PCR was the method, and the copy in TCRdb shows in-frame clones only, minus some. V, J and clone size derive from that table, while D and trimming were established from the DNA sequence. In the table there are some 140,000 clones, around four fifths of which are singletons. This clone was counted between two and nine times.

The specimen sequenced was peripheral blood. This sequence originates from a man aged 55 to 69 who had recovered from COVID-19. The rearrangement uses TRBV7-9 and TRBJ1-6, with D perhaps matching TRBD1 (6 bases). For the CDR3, the DNA is TGTGCCAGCAGCTTGTTTGCGACAGGAGAATCACCCCTCCACTTT. Protein: CASSLFATGESPLHF.